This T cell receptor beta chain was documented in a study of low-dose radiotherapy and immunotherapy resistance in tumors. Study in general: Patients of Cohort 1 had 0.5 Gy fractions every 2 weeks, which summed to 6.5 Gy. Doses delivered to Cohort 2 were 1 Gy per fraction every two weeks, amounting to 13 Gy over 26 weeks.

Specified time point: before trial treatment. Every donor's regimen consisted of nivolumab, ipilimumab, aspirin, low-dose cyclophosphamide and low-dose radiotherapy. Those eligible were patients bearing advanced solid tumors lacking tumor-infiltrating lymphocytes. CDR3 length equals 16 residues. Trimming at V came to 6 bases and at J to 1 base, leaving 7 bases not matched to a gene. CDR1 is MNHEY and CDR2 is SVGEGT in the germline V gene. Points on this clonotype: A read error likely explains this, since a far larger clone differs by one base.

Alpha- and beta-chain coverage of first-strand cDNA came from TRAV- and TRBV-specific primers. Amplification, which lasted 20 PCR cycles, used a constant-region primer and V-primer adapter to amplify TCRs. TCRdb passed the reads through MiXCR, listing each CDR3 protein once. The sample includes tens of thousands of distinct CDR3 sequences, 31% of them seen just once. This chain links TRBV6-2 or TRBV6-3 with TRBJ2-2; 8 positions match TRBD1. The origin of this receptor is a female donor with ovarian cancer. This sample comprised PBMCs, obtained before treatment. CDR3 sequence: CASRTGQAVNTGELFF. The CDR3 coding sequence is TGTGCCAGCAGGACGGGACAGGCAGTGAACACCGGGGAGCTGTTTTTT.